This T cell receptor beta chain was observed in a study of T cells in Graves' hyperthyroidism and ophthalmopathy. General study results and limits: A model using 13 V-J features told ophthalmopathy apart from stable hyperthyroidism.

There were TCR beta CDR3 regions amplified from RNA transcripts. When the TCR CDR3 underwent first-round RT-PCR, the HTBI primer set was used. Each CDR3 protein is one row after TCRdb ran MiXCR on the multiplex PCR reads. The table records about 200,000 distinct CDR3 sequences, roughly a sixth of them present only once. The CDR3 extends over 15 amino acids. J lost 6 bases, V lost 6 bases, and 6 bases had no gene match. Germline V lookup: CDR1 MNHNS, CDR2 SASEGT. Exclusion of a patient resulted from uncontrolled infection, other autoimmune disease, pregnancy or lactation. There are many counts of this clonotype. The antigen remains undetermined.

The V gene is TRBV6-1, the J gene TRBJ2-3; 13 nucleotides agree with TRBD2. The TCR originated in a woman in her forties or fifties with Graves' hyperthyroidism. Sequenced sample: blood. CDR3 bases: TGTGCCAGCAGAACGGGACTAGCGGGAAAGGATACGCAGTATTTT. Its translation is CASRTGLAGKDTQYF.